This entry lists 2 T cell receptor beta chains sequenced from one sample in a study of a mutant IDH1 vaccine in newly diagnosed glioma. Generated by immunoSEQ multiplex PCR, the TCRdb table keeps only in-frame clones and is missing some. The sample lists about 34,000 clones; 80% were seen once. This sample's time point: baseline, week 1 (first vaccination visit). Specified treatment: pre-vaccination baseline after standard-of-care therapy. Sequences were derived from peripheral blood mononuclear cells (PBMCs), sampled from a glioma patient treated with radiotherapy, temozolomide or both. The receptor set was obtained from a man between 45 and 60 years old with glioma. Some clones in this sample may be carry-over from other donors' samples.

The chain couples TRBV6-1 to TRBJ2-7; D may correspond to TRBD1 or TRBD2 (7 bases each). Trimming pared 7 bases from V and 2 bases from J, leaving 15 bases between. The germline V gene has CDR1 MNHNS and CDR2 SASEGT. The length of the CDR3 is 14 residues. The CDR3 DNA is TGTGCCAGCACCCTGACAGGGAGGGCCTACGAGCAGTACTTC. Its protein is CASTLTGRAYEQYF.

The genes are TRBV5-5 and TRBJ1-1; no clear D. This CDR3 comprises 13 residues. Between the trimmed V and J ends, which lost 0 bases and 5 bases, there was a span of 8 bases. CDR1 is SGHKS and CDR2 is YYEKEE in the germline V gene (reference sequence). This CDR3 reads CASSLVRGTEAFF. The CDR3 DNA follows: TGTGCCAGCAGCTTGGTTCGTGGAACTGAAGCTTTCTTT. Full variable domain (outside the CDR3, taken from reference TRBV5-5 and TRBJ1-1): DAGVTQSPTHLIKTRGQQVTLRCSPISGHKSVSWYQQVLGQGPQFIFQYYEKEERGRGNFPDRFSARQFPNYSSELNVNALLLGDSALYLCASSLVRGTEAFFGQGTRLTVV.